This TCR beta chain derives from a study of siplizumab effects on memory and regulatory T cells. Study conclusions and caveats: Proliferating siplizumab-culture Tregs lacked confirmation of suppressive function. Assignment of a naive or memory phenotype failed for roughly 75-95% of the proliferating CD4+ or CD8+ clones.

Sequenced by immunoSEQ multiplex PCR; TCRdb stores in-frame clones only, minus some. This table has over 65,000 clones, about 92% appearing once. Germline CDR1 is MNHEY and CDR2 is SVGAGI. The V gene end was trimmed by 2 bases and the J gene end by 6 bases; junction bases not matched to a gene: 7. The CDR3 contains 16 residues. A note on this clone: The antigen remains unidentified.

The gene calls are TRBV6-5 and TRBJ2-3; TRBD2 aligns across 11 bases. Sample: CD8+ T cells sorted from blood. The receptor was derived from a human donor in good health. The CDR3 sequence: CASSYTLAGGRDTQYF. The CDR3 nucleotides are TGTGCCAGCAGTTACACCCTAGCGGGGGGACGCGATACGCAGTATTTT.